This T cell receptor beta chain comes out of a study of cytomegalovirus exposure and HLA in healthy donors. This CDR3 has 12 residues. The V gene's germline CDR1 is MDHEN and CDR2 SYDVKM. V was trimmed by 5 bases and J by 12 bases, leaving 14 bases between them. The PCR had 60 Vbeta and 13 Jbeta primers. Original methodology: Roughly 73 million unique TCR beta chains, about 11 million of them shared, were counted by a later analysis. The protocol was immunoSEQ multiplex PCR, while the TCRdb copy is restricted to in-frame clones and leaves out a portion. V and J calls and clone size are as listed in that table; D and trimming were resolved from the DNA. The repertoire has around 200,000 clones, roughly 85% of them found once; the top ten carry around 2.3%. The donors were healthy bone marrow donors. Donors had nominal health at sampling but likely had unrecorded immune exposures.

Source material: PBMCs. This sequence joins TRBV28 and TRBJ2-1, with D possibly being TRBD1 (6 bases). The receptor comes from a woman in her fifties or sixties in good health and CMV-seronegative. DNA of the CDR3: TGTGCCAGCAGTAAAGACAGGTTTGGGCAGTTCTTC. Translated, it gives CASSKDRFGQFF.